Reported below is one T cell receptor (beta chain). The target antigen is unknown. Germline trimming cut 4 bases from V and 7 bases from J; bases unmatched to any gene: 6. The CDR3 runs to 15 residues. Germline V lookup: CDR1 SGHTA, CDR2 FQGTGA. This entry is derived from a study of shared clonotypes between healthy human individuals. Study findings and constraints: Among donors, sharing of clonotypes was expected to be affected by sequencing depth. Rarefaction showed that sequencing of sorted subsets was incomplete (despite large depth).

Clones were sequenced by immunoSEQ multiplex PCR, and TCRdb holds only the in-frame ones, with some missing. The sample has 230,000 or so clones, over 60% seen once. The specimen sequenced was memory CD4+ T cells sorted from blood. Subset: CD45RA-negative fraction. The chain couples TRBV7-3 to TRBJ2-1, with 11 bases matching TRBD2. This sequence was found in a man aged 30-40 years in good health. The chain's CDR3 is CASSSTSGRVNEQFF. The CDR3 DNA reads TGTGCCAGCAGCTCAACTAGCGGGAGAGTAAATGAGCAGTTCTTC.